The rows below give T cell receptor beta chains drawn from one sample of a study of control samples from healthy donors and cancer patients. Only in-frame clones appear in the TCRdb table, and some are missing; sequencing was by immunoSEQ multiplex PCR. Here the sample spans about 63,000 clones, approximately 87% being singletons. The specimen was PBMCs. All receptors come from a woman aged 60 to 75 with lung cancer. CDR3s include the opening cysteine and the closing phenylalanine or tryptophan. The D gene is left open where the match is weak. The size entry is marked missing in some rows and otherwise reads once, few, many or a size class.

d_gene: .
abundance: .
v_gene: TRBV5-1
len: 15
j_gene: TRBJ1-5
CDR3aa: CASSLAPNSNQPQHF
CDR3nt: TGCGCCAGCAGCTTGGCACCAAATAGCAATCAGCCCCAGCATTTT

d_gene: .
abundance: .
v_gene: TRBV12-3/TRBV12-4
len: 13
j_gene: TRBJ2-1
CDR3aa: CASSLLGVKEQFF
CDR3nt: TGTGCCAGCAGTTTATTGGGGGTCAAGGAGCAGTTCTTC

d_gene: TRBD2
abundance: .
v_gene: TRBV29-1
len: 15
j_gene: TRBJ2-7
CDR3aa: CSVGGLAGIHYEQYF
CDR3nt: TGCAGCGTTGGGGGACTAGCGGGAATTCACTACGAGCAGTACTTC

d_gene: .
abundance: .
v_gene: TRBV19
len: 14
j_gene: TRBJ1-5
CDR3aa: CAPNPPVAGQPQHF
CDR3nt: TGTGCCCCTAATCCCCCGGTGGCAGGTCAGCCCCAGCATTTT

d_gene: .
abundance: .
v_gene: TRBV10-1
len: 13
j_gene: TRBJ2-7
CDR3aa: CASSFDSDYEQYF
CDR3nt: TGCGCCAGCAGTTTTGACAGTGACTACGAGCAGTACTTC

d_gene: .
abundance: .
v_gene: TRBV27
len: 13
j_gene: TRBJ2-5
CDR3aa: CASSPRVQETQYF
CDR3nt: TGTGCCAGCTCTCCCCGGGTCCAAGAGACCCAGTACTTC

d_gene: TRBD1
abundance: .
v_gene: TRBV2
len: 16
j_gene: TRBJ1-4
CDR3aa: CASSPEQGALNEKLFF
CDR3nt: TGTGCCAGCAGTCCTGAGCAGGGGGCATTAAATGAAAAACTGTTTTTT

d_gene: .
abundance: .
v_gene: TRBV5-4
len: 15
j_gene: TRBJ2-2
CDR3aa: CASSWKQGNTGELFF
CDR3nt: TGTGCCAGCAGCTGGAAACAGGGTAACACCGGGGAGCTGTTTTTT

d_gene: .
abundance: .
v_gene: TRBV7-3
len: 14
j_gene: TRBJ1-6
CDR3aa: CASSLQGYNSPLHF
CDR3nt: TGTGCCAGCAGCCTTCAGGGTTATAATTCACCCCTCCACTTT

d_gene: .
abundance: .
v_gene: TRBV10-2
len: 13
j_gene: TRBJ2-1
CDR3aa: CASREDLYNEQFF
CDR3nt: TGCGCCAGCAGGGAGGACCTCTACAATGAGCAGTTCTTC

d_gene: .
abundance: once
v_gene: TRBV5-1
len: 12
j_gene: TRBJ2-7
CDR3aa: CASRGGVYEQYF
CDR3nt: TGCGCCAGCCGAGGGGGGGTATACGAGCAGTACTTC

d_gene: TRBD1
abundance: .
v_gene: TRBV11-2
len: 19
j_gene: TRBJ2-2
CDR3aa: CASSLRGRSRGPNTGELFF
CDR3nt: TGTGCCAGCAGCTTAAGGGGCCGCAGCAGGGGGCCTAACACCGGGGAGCTGTTTTTT

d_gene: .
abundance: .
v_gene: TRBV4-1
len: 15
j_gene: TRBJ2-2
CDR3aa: CASSQIDRDTGELFF
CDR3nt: TGCGCCAGCAGCCAAATCGACAGAGACACCGGGGAGCTGTTTTTT

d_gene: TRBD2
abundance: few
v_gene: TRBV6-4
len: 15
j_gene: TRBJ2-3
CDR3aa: CASSSGGARADTQYF
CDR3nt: TGTGCCAGCAGCTCCGGGGGGGCCAGGGCCGATACGCAGTATTTT

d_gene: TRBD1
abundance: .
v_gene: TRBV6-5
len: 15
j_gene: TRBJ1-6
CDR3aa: CASSRTGSINSPLHF
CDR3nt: TGTGCCAGCAGCCGGACAGGGTCCATTAATTCACCCCTCCACTTT

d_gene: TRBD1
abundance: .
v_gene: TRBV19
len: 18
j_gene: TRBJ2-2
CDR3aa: CASSREGQGVFSAGELFF
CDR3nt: TGTGCCAGTAGCCGCGAAGGACAGGGGGTCTTTTCGGCCGGGGAGCTGTTTTTT

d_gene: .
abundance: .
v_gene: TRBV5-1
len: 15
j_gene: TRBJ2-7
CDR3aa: CASSLSWTDVGEQYF
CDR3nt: TGCGCCAGCAGCTTGTCCTGGACCGACGTCGGGGAGCAGTACTTC

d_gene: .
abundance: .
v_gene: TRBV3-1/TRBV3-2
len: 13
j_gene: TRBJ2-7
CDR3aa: CASSPASWGEQYF
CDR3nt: TGTGCCAGCAGCCCGGCGTCGTGGGGCGAGCAGTACTTC

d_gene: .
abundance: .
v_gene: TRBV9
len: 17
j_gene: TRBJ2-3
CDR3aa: CASSVGPDAYFTDTQYF
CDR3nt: TGTGCCAGCAGCGTAGGTCCCGACGCCTACTTTACAGATACGCAGTATTTT

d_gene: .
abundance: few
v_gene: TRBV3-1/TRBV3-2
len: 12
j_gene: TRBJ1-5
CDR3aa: CASGSSNQPQHF
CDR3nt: TGTGCCAGCGGGAGTAGCAATCAGCCCCAGCATTTT

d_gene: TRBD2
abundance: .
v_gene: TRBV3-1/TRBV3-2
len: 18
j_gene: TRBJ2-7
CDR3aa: CASSQDLFGGEGSYEQYF
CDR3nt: TGTGCCAGCAGCCAAGATCTGTTCGGGGGGGAAGGGTCCTACGAGCAGTACTTC

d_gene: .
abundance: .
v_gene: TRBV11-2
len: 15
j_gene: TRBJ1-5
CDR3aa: CASSLDSASNQPQHF
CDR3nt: TGTGCCAGCAGCTTAGACTCAGCGAGCAATCAGCCCCAGCATTTT

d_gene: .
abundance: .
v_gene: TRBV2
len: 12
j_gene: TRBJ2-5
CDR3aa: CASSVRRETQYF
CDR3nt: TGTGCCAGCAGTGTTAGGAGAGAGACCCAGTACTTC

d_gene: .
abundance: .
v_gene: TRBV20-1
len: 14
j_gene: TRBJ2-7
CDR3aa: CSASDGWGTYEQYF
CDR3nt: TGCAGTGCTAGTGACGGGTGGGGCACCTACGAGCAGTACTTC

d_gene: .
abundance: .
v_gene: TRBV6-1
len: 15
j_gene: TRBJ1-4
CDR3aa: CASSAAGGAPEKLFF
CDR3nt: TGTGCCAGCAGTGCAGCCGGGGGGGCCCCCGAAAAACTGTTTTTT

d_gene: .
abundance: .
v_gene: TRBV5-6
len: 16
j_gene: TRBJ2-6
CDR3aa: CASSLYGFSGANVLTF
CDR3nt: TGTGCCAGCAGCTTGTACGGCTTCTCTGGGGCCAACGTCCTGACTTTC

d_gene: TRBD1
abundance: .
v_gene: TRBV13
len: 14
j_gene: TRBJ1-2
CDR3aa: CASSQRGQAGSYTF
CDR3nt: TGTGCCAGCAGCCAACGGGGACAGGCAGGGAGCTACACCTTC

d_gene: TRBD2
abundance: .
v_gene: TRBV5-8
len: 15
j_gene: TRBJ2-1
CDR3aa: CASSVGLAGTNEQFF
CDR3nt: TGTGCCAGCAGCGTGGGACTAGCGGGCACCAATGAGCAGTTCTTC

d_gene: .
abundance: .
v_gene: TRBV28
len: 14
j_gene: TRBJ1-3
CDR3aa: CASSPTGLRNTIYF
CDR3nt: TGTGCCAGCAGTCCCACAGGGTTAAGAAACACCATATATTTT

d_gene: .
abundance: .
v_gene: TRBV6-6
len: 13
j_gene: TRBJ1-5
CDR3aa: CAMQRDSNQPQHF
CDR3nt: TGTGCCATGCAGCGGGATAGCAATCAGCCCCAGCATTTT

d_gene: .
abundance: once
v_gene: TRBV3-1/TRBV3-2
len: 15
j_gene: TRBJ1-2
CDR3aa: CASSQEPRKAYGYTF
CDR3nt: TGTGCCAGCAGCCAAGAGCCGAGAAAAGCCTATGGCTACACCTTC

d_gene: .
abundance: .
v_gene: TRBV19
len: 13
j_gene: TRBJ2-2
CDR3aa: CASMMGGIGELFF
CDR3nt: TGTGCCAGTATGATGGGGGGCATCGGGGAGCTGTTTTTT

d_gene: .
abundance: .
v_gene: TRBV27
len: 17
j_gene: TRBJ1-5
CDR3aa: CASSCRPQRRLNQPQHF
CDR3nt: TGTGCCAGCAGTTGCCGACCCCAGAGAAGACTCAATCAGCCCCAGCATTTT

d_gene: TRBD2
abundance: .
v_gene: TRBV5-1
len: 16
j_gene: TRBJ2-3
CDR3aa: CASSIQLAGGTDTQYF
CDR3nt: TGCGCCAGCAGCATACAACTAGCGGGGGGCACAGATACGCAGTATTTT

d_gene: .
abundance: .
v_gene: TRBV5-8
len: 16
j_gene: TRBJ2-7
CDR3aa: CASSYHLTASTWEQYF
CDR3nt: TGTGCCAGCAGCTACCACCTGACAGCATCAACGTGGGAGCAGTACTTC

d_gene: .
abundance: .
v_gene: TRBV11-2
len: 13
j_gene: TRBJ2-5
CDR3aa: CASSHRVRETQYF
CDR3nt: TGTGCCAGCAGCCACAGGGTGCGGGAGACCCAGTACTTC

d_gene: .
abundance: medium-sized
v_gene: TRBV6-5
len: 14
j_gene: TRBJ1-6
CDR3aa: CASGVGKGLSPLHF
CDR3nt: TGTGCCAGCGGAGTGGGGAAGGGGTTATCACCCCTCCACTTT

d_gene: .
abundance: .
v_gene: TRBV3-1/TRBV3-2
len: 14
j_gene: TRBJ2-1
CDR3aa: CASSQGVSYNEQFF
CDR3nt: TGTGCCAGCAGCCAAGGCGTTTCCTACAATGAGCAGTTCTTC

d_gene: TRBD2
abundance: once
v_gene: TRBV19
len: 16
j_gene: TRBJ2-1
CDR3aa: CASRGSGRVGMDEQFF
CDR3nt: TGTGCCAGTAGAGGTAGCGGGAGAGTCGGTATGGATGAGCAGTTCTTC

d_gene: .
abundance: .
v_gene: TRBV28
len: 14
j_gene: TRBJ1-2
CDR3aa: CASSLGRRNYGYTF
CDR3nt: TGTGCCAGCAGTTTAGGCAGAAGAAACTATGGCTACACCTTC

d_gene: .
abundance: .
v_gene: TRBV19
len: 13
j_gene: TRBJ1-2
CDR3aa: CASRLGMRNGYTF
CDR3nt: TGTGCCAGTAGATTGGGGATGAGGAATGGCTACACCTTC

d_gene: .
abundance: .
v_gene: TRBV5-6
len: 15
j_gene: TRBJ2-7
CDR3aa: CASSLRGAPAYEQYF
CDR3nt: TGTGCCAGCAGCTTGAGAGGGGCACCAGCCTACGAGCAGTACTTC

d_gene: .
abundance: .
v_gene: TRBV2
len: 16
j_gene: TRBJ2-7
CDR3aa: CASSEPRQGSSYEQYF
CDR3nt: TGTGCCAGCAGTGAACCCAGGCAGGGGAGCTCCTACGAGCAGTACTTC

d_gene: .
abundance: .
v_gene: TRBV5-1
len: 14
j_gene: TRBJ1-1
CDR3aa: CASSRVDGNTEAFF
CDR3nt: TGCGCCAGCAGCCGAGTGGACGGGAACACTGAAGCTTTCTTT

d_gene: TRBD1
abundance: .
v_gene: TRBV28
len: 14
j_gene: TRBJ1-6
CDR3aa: CASVTGTGFSPLHF
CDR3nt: TGTGCCAGTGTAACCGGGACAGGGTTTTCACCCCTCCACTTT

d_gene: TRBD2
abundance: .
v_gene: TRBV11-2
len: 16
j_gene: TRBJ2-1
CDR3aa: CASSPGLAGYYNEQFF
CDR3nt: TGTGCCAGCAGCCCGGGACTAGCGGGCTATTACAATGAGCAGTTCTTC

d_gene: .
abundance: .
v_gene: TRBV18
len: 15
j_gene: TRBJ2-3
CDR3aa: CASSPQQGGSDTQYF
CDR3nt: TGTGCCAGCTCACCACAACAGGGAGGGTCAGATACGCAGTATTTT

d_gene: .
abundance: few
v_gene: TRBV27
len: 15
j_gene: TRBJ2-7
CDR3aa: CASSLSPDPDHEQYF
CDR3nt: TGTGCCAGCAGTTTATCCCCGGATCCGGACCACGAGCAGTACTTC

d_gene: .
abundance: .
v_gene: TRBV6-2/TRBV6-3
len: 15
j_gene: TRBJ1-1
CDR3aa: CASTPAFAGSGEAFF
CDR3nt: TGTGCCAGCACCCCAGCTTTTGCGGGATCGGGTGAAGCTTTCTTT

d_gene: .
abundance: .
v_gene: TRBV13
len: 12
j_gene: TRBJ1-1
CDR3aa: CASSPGNTEAFF
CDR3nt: TGTGCCAGCAGCCCAGGGAACACTGAAGCTTTCTTT

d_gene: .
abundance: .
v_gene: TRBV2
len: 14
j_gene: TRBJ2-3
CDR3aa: CASSEVSRADTQYF
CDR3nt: TGTGCCAGCAGTGAAGTGTCGAGGGCAGATACGCAGTATTTT

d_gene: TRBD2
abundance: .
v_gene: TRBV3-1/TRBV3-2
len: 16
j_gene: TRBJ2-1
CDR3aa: CASSQVSGTSGRYQFF
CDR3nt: TGTGCCAGCAGCCAAGTGTCCGGGACTAGCGGGAGGTACCAGTTCTTC

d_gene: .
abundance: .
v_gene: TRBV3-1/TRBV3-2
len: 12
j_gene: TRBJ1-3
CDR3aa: CASSVGESTIYF
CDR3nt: TGTGCCAGCAGCGTTGGCGAATCGACCATATATTTT

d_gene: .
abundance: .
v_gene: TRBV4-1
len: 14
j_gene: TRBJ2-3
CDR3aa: CASSPPTLSDTQYF
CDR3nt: TGCGCCAGCAGCCCCCCAACCCTCTCAGATACGCAGTATTTT

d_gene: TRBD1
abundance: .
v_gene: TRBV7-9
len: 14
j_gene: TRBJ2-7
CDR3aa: CASSHPRDSYEQYF
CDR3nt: TGTGCCAGCAGCCATCCGAGGGACAGCTACGAGCAGTACTTC

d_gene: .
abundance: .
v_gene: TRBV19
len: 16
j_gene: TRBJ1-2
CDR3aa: CASSIAAPGAGYGYTF
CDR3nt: TGTGCCAGTAGTATAGCGGCGCCGGGAGCGGGCTATGGCTACACCTTC

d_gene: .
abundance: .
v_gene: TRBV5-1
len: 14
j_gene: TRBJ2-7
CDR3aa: CASSGRTGSYEQYF
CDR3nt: TGCGCCAGCAGCGGGAGGACAGGAAGCTACGAGCAGTACTTC

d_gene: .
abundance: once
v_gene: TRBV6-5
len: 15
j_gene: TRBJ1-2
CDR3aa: CASSYSGAAIDGYTF
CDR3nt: TGTGCCAGCAGTTACTCAGGGGCCGCGATTGATGGCTACACCTTC

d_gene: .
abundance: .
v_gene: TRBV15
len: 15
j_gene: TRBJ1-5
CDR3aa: CATSTEWGANQPQHF
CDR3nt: TGTGCCACCAGCACAGAATGGGGGGCGAATCAGCCCCAGCATTTT